This T cell receptor beta chain came from a study of T cells after posttransplantation cyclophosphamide listed by TCRdb under 2016. Concerning the study at large: T cell repertoire reconstitution was tracked by TRB sequencing after myeloablative bone marrow transplantation in which posttransplantation cyclophosphamide was used as GVHD prophylaxis. Blood from all 30 or so PTCy patients who had 1-year posttransplant specimens underwent TRB sequencing. TRA and TRB clonality were tightly correlated in 10 or so samples, so subsequent TCR analyses focused on TRB only. Samples from some 33 PTCy-treated patients and 16 related bone marrow donors of those patients were subjected to antigen receptor sequencing. Public TRB sequences were queried against a database of over 3,000 sequences associated with responses to pathogens, tumor antigens, self-antigens and alloantigens. Up to 3 additional blood samples from 2 to 5.2 years after transplant were also TRB-sequenced in 3 patients, as was pretransplant blood from 4 patients. What the authors observed across the whole study: The TRB repertoires of T cells infiltrating skin or GI tract showed only limited overlap with the TRB repertoires of T cells in blood. Across about 40 patients, TRB clonality was highly associated with recipient CMV seropositivity and CMV reactivation, and diversity in PTCy patients was similar to diversity in CNI/methotrexate controls. Donor-recipient similarity was low at 1-2 months but rose over the first year, and later blood repertoires were often dominated by donor CD8+ memory clones.

TRB sequencing used genomic DNA with the immunoSEQ assay at survey resolution or the hsTCRB kit. From the authors' description of their analysis: The immunoSEQ software was used for initial read processing, and the LymphoSeq R package was used for repertoire analyses. Clonality was calculated as 1 minus normalized Shannon entropy, and the Gini coefficient was also calculated for each TRB dataset. Phenotypes of unsorted samples were inferred by mapping TRB sequences from sorted subsets of the recipient or donor onto the same recipient's unsorted samples. TCRdb limited this immuneACCESS table to in-frame rearrangements with V and J called. A share of clones is missing; checked studies link under half to unresolved V genes, and the rest is unexplained. Clone size and V and J calls were adopted from that table, with D and trimming inferred from the DNA. The data for this sample show 7,500 or so clones, each detected more than once. The top ten constitute 4.5% to 6% of the sample.

The treatment or condition label of this sample denotes: high-dose cyclophosphamide on days +3 and +4 as single-agent GVHD prophylaxis. PTCy patients received busulfan and fludarabine conditioning, a related or unrelated marrow graft, and cyclophosphamide on days +3 and +4. The PTCy-treated patients were drawn from a prospective, multi-institutional clinical trial. Mononuclear cells from peripheral blood and bone marrow were separated by Ficoll-Hypaque density centrifugation and then cryopreserved. This clone was observed at least ten times. No cognate antigen has been identified for it. No qualities accompany the bases; no much larger clone lies one base away. The cysteine opens and the phenylalanine closes a CDR3 of 14 amino acids. Of the read, only the CDR3 DNA is kept; its 42 bases are in frame from base 1. The germline V gene provides CDR1 SGHTA and CDR2 FQGNSA. Trimming costs V 4 bases and J 7 bases, and their ends lie 17 bases apart.

Sequenced here: PBMCs, sampled after allogeneic stem cell transplant with posttransplant cyclophosphamide. Recombination joined TRBV7-2 with TRBJ2-7; the D gene assignment is ambiguous. The receptor comes from a female patient in her forties or fifties who received an allogeneic stem cell transplant from an unrelated donor, was CMV-positive, and had acute GVHD only. Some T cells may originate with the graft donor following a transplant. The CDR3 loop reads CASSSDITYVEQYF. The bases read TGTGCCAGCAGCTCTGACATAACCTACGTGGAGCAGTACTTC.